The table lists the clone carrying this TCR beta chain with many counts. V lost 5 bases, J lost 9 bases, and 8 bases stayed unmatched. The CDR3 runs to 14 residues. The V gene's germline CDR1 is DFQATT and CDR2 SNEGSKA (reference sequence). TCRdb used MiXCR to reprocess the 5' RACE reads, holding one entry per CDR3 protein. Of fewer than 95,000 distinct CDR3 sequences listed, 16% are singletons. The sample originates from a study of early T cells in non-severe SARS-CoV-2 infection. The specimen comprised whole blood, sampled at baseline. This rearrangement joins TRBV20-1 to TRBJ2-1; 12 bases fit TRBD2. The receptor comes from an adult who was a healthcare worker with PCR-confirmed SARS-CoV-2 infection or an uninfected control (not recorded which). The CDR3 coding sequence is TGCAGTGCTGAGCTAGCGGGAGGGCCCGGTGAGCAGTTCTTC. It codes for CSAELAGGPGEQFF.